These 16 T cell receptor beta chains originate from one sample sequenced in a study of shared clonotypes between healthy human individuals. Clones were sequenced by immunoSEQ multiplex PCR, and TCRdb holds only the in-frame ones, with some missing. This table holds roughly 1.5 million clones, 98% found once. The source material was naive CD4+ T cells sorted from blood. This sample's subset: CD45RA+ positively selected. Receptors originate from a young man in good health.

This clone appeared once. This chain's CDR3 is CASSIRWGLETQYF. The CDR3 region has the DNA TGTGCCAGTAGTATCCGCTGGGGGCTTGAGACCCAGTACTTC. The gene calls are TRBV19 and TRBJ2-5, with D perhaps TRBD1 (6 bases). The CDR3 is 14 residues long. CDR1 is LNHDA, CDR2 SQIVND, per germline (reference sequence). The V end was cut by 3 bases, the J end by 5 bases, with 13 bases between.

This chain links TRBV9 with TRBJ2-5, with 11 bases matching TRBD2. The J segment lost 0 bases and the V segment lost 3 bases, leaving 4 bases of the junction unmatched. The CDR3 is 16 amino acids. The germline CDR1 and CDR2 sequences are SGDLS and YYNGEE. CDR3 bases: TGTGCCAGCAGCGAAAGACTAGCGGGGAACCAAGAGACCCAGTACTTC. It specifies CASSERLAGNQETQYF.

The CDR3 spells CASSLDSAPYGANVLTF. DNA of the CDR3: TGTGCCAGCAGCTTAGACAGTGCCCCTTATGGGGCCAACGTCCTGACTTTC. The chain is built from TRBV11-2 and TRBJ2-6; D not resolved. The V end was cut by 0 bases, the J end by 3 bases, with 12 bases between. Germline values: CDR1 SGHAT, CDR2 FQNNGV. The CDR3 contains 17 residues.

V gene TRBV25-1 combines with J gene TRBJ2-2, with 10 bases lining up with TRBD2. CDR1 is MGHDK, CDR2 SYGVNS, per germline. Germline trimming cut 5 bases from V and 5 bases from J; bases unmatched to any gene: 11. CDR3 size: 17 residues. Written as DNA, the CDR3 is TGTGCCAGCAGTCCCCGGGGTCTAGCGGGAGTTACCGGGGAGCTGTTTTTT. Its translation: CASSPRGLAGVTGELFF.

The sample holds one count of this clone. This chain uses TRBV6-1 with TRBJ1-1; D is unresolved. Deletions cut 4 bases from V and 7 bases from J, with 16 bases between. CDR3 size: 14 residues. Germline CDR1 is MNHNS and CDR2 is SASEGT. As DNA, the CDR3 is TGTGCCAGCAGTGTGGGAAACACGTTTGGTGAAGCTTTCTTT. Its translation is CASSVGNTFGEAFF.

The chain's CDR3 is CASSSQYRGSYNEQFF. The CDR3 DNA is TGTGCCAGCAGTTCCCAGTATAGAGGTTCCTACAATGAGCAGTTCTTC. The V gene is TRBV27, the J gene TRBJ2-1; D ambiguous. The germline V and J ends were trimmed by 4 bases and 1 base, with 14 bases remaining between them. Per germline, CDR1 MNHEY and CDR2 SMNVEV (reference sequence). CDR3 length: 16 amino acids.

The genes are TRBV11-2 and TRBJ1-5, with D possibly being TRBD1 (5 bases). Trimming left V 3 bases short and J 2 bases short, with 11 bases between. Germline CDR1 is SGHAT and CDR2 is FQNNGV. CDR3 length: 15 residues. The CDR3 is CASSLGGSRNQPQHF. In nucleotides, the CDR3 is TGTGCCAGCAGCTTGGGGGGATCTCGCAATCAGCCCCAGCATTTT.

This rearrangement joins TRBV4-1 to TRBJ2-1; 7 nucleotides align to TRBD1. This CDR3 region has 15 residues. The junction had 5 bases not matched to a gene; V was cut back by 3 bases and J by 3 bases. The V gene's germline CDR1 is MGHRA and CDR2 YSYEKL. The CDR3 loop is CASSQTTGRYNEQFF. CDR3 nucleotide sequence: TGCGCCAGCAGCCAGACGACAGGGCGCTACAATGAGCAGTTCTTC.

Of note for this clone: The same CDR3 is also encoded by other DNA sequences in this sample. The rearrangement joins TRBV27 to TRBJ2-3; TRBD2 is a possible D gene (6 bases). There are 15 residues in the CDR3. CDR1 is MNHEY, CDR2 SMNVEV, per germline (reference sequence). V gave up 3 bases and J gave up 0 bases, with 10 bases separating them. In nucleotides, the CDR3 is TGTGCCAGCAGTTTTAGCGGACTCAGCACAGATACGCAGTATTTT. Protein sequence: CASSFSGLSTDTQYF.

The gene calls are TRBV7-9 and TRBJ1-1; TRBD1 matches 7 bases. Germline V gives CDR1 SEHNR, CDR2 FQNEAQ (reference sequence). The trim removed 5 bases at V and 10 bases at J, leaving 25 bases unmatched. CDR3 length equals 18 residues. For the CDR3, the DNA is TGTGCCAGCAGCCAGGCGGTTAACCGGGACAGCTTGACCTTAGGAGCTTTCTTT. Its translation: CASSQAVNRDSLTLGAFF. Complete variable domain (other parts from reference TRBV7-9 and TRBJ1-1): DTGVSQNPRHKITKRGQNVTFRCDPISEHNRLYWYRQTLGQGPEFLTYFQNEAQLEKSRLLSDRFSAERPKGSFSTLEIQRTEQGDSAMYLCASSQAVNRDSLTLGAFFGQGTRLTVV.

V usage is TRBV30 and J usage is TRBJ2-3; tentatively, D is TRBD2 (6 bases). This CDR3 contains 19 residues. With 2 bases removed from V and 0 bases from J, the gap between germline ends came to 24 bases. The V gene's germline CDR1 is GTSNPN and CDR2 SVGIG (reference sequence). The CDR3 here is CAWSRGGGTFSLSTDTQYF. Written as DNA, the CDR3 is TGTGCCTGGAGTCGGGGCGGAGGGACGTTCTCACTTAGCACAGATACGCAGTATTTT. Complete variable domain (other parts from reference TRBV30 and TRBJ2-3): SQTIHQWPATLVQPVGSPLSLECTVEGTSNPNLYWYRQAAGRGLQLLFYSVGIGQISSEVPQNLSASRPQDRQFILSSKKLLLSDSGFYLCAWSRGGGTFSLSTDTQYFGPGTRLTVL.

This clone was recorded only once. The sample has other DNA sequences that encode this CDR3 too. CDR3 residues: CASSLDSNQPQHF. The CDR3 nucleotides read TGCGCCAGCAGCTTAGATAGCAATCAGCCCCAGCATTTT. The chain is built from TRBV5-1 and TRBJ1-5; D gene ambiguous. The CDR3 length is 13 residues. V shed 2 bases and J shed 0 bases, with 3 bases lying between them. Germline values: CDR1 SGHRS, CDR2 YFSETQ.

J is TRBJ2-2 and V is TRBV29-1, with D maybe TRBD1 (6 bases). This CDR3 is 13 amino acids long. The germline CDR1 and CDR2 sequences are SQVTM and ANQGSEA. Between the trimmed V and J ends, which lost 0 bases and 9 bases, there was a span of 11 bases. Here the CDR3 reads CSVEDDGTRELFF. In nucleotides, the CDR3 is TGCAGCGTTGAAGATGACGGGACAAGGGAGCTGTTTTTT.

The rearrangement links TRBV6-1 to TRBJ2-1; D is ambiguous. The germline gives CDR1 MNHNS, CDR2 SASEGT. The CDR3 covers 15 residues. Trimming left V 4 bases short and J 0 bases short, with 10 bases between. The CDR3 sequence: CASSAPSSSYNEQFF. CDR3 sequence (DNA): TGTGCCAGCAGTGCTCCTTCCAGCTCCTACAATGAGCAGTTCTTC.

J is TRBJ2-1 and V is TRBV9, with TRBD2 identical over 8 bases. Per germline, CDR1 SGDLS and CDR2 YYNGEE. The CDR3 consists of 16 residues. Trimming cost V 1 base and J 5 bases; bases outside gene matches: 8. In nucleotides, the CDR3 is TGTGCCAGCAGCGTAAGAAGCGGGAGCGCCCACAATGAGCAGTTCTTC. Residues: CASSVRSGSAHNEQFF.

The chain links TRBV29-1 to TRBJ1-2, with 7 bases that match TRBD1. V lost 4 bases to trimming and J lost 8 bases; unmatched junction nucleotides: 7. CDR3 size: 12 residues. CDR1 and CDR2 from the germline V gene are SQVTM and ANQGSEA. CDR3 amino acids: CSVAGTAQGYTF. The CDR3 coding sequence is TGCAGCGTTGCAGGGACAGCCCAGGGCTACACCTTC. Using reference TRBV29-1 and TRBJ1-2 for the parts outside the CDR3, the full variable domain is SAVISQKPSRDICQRGTSLTIQCQVDSQVTMMFWYRQQPGQSLTLIATANQGSEATYESGFVIDKFPISRPNLTFSTLTVSNMSPEDSSIYLCSVAGTAQGYTFGSGTRLTVV.